The next 26 T cell receptor beta chains were all read from a single sample in a study of molecular identifiers for immune sequencing clone quantification. From the PCR reads, TCRdb called clonotypes with MiXCR, one entry per CDR3 protein. The sample gives about 510,000 distinct CDR3 sequences, about 25% of which show up once; approximately 0.76% is in the top ten. The sample consisted of naive CD8+ T cells from blood, with Jurkat cell RNA spiked in. Indicated subset: FACS-sorted CD8+CD4-CCR7+CD45RA+ naive T cells. These receptors were collected from a human donor in good health. Some libraries in this study had Jurkat cell RNA spiked in.

The chain is built from TRBV7-9 and TRBJ1-2; D uncertain. The CDR3 runs to 15 residues. Trimming removed 1 base from V and 2 bases from J, with 11 bases in between. Germline lookup yields CDR1 SEHNR and CDR2 FQNEAQ (reference sequence). The CDR3, as DNA: TGTGCCAGCAGCTTAGGCGATCAGCAGAACTATGGCTACACCTTC. Its translation is CASSLGDQQNYGYTF. The full variable domain, rest sourced from reference TRBV7-9 and TRBJ1-2, is DTGVSQNPRHKITKRGQNVTFRCDPISEHNRLYWYRQTLGQGPEFLTYFQNEAQLEKSRLLSDRFSAERPKGSFSTLEIQRTEQGDSAMYLCASSLGDQQNYGYTFGSGTRLTVV.

The chain links TRBV7-9 to TRBJ1-6; a weak D match, TRBD1 (5 bases). The CDR3 is 15 residues long. The germline V gene encodes CDR1 SEHNR and CDR2 FQNEAQ (reference sequence). V was cut by 5 bases and J by 6 bases, with 14 bases left in between. The CDR3 region is CASSTSTEPNSPLHF. CDR3 bases: TGTGCCAGCAGCACTTCGACAGAACCTAATTCACCCCTCCACTTT.

This clonotype was recorded many times. This rearrangement joins TRBV5-1 to TRBJ2-5; D not certain. This CDR3 comprises 15 residues. Trimming removed 0 bases at V and 0 bases at J, with 9 bases between. The germline V gene encodes CDR1 SGHRS and CDR2 YFSETQ. CDR3: CASSLDGADQETQYF. The CDR3 coding sequence is TGCGCCAGCAGCTTGGATGGCGCGGACCAAGAGACCCAGTACTTC. The whole variable domain, filled in from reference TRBV5-1 and TRBJ2-5, reads KAGVTQTPRYLIKTRGQQVTLSCSPISGHRSVSWYQQTPGQGLQFLFEYFSETQRNKGNFPGRFSGRQFSNSRSEMNVSTLELGDSALYLCASSLDGADQETQYFGPGTRLLVL.

A note on this clonotype: Its ends do not fully match the called genes, so a read error is possible. The chain links TRBV14 to TRBJ2-7; D remains unclear. The CDR3 loop spans 12 amino acids. CDR1 SGHDN and CDR2 FVKESK come from the germline V gene. CDR3: CASSHGPYGQYF. The DNA for the CDR3 is TGTGCCAGCAGCCACGGGCCGTACGGGCAGTACTTC.

The chain has TRBV6-5 and TRBJ2-3; D may be TRBD1 or TRBD2 (5 bases each). The CDR3 totals 18 residues. V lost 6 bases to trimming and J lost 4 bases, with 26 bases between them. Germline CDR1 is MNHEY and CDR2 is SVGAGI. Written as DNA, the CDR3 is TGTGCCAGCAGAAAGGGATACCGGGACCCCCAGGGAGCAGATACGCAGTATTTT. Translating gives CASRKGYRDPQGADTQYF.

Regarding this clonotype: A much larger clone differs by one base, so this may be a read error. J is TRBJ2-7 and V is TRBV28; tentatively, D is TRBD1 (6 bases). CDR1 and CDR2 (germline): MDHEN, SYDVKM. The length of the CDR3 is 15 residues. The CDR3 nucleotides are TGTGCCAGCAGTCTCTACGGACAGACCTACTCCGAGCGGTACTTC. Residues: CASSLYGQTYSERYF.

This chain links TRBV5-3 with TRBJ2-7; tentative D call: TRBD2 (5 bases). TRBV5-3 is an ORF; its function is uncertain. V lost 4 bases and J lost 1, with 18 bases in between. The CDR3 loop spans 16 amino acids. The CDR3 loop reads CARSTRLWRLSYEQYF. CDR3 bases: TGTGCCAGAAGCACCCGCCTCTGGAGGTTATCCTACGAGCAGTACTTC.

This clonotype was found many times. V is TRBV12-3 or TRBV12-4 and J is TRBJ2-3; TRBD2 matches 9 bases. This CDR3 is built from 17 residues. The trim removed 5 bases at V and 1 base at J, leaving 10 bases unmatched. The CDR3 bases are TGTGCCAGCAGTGGGGAGGGGCTAGCGGGGCGCACAGATACGCAGTATTTT. Protein: CASSGEGLAGRTDTQYF.

This clonotype has just a few counts. V usage is TRBV5-1 and J usage is TRBJ1-1; 11 bases fit TRBD1. CDR1 SGHRS and CDR2 YFSETQ come from the germline V gene. The J segment lost 0 bases and the V segment lost 4 bases, leaving 8 bases of the junction unmatched. The CDR3 is 17 amino acids. CDR3 coding DNA: TGCGCCAGCAGCCCCGGGACAGGGGGTATAATGAACACTGAAGCTTTCTTT. Translated: CASSPGTGGIMNTEAFF.

This clonotype occurred many times. CDR3 residues: CSSASVWGGTQYF. DNA of the CDR3: TGCAGCAGTGCTAGTGTTTGGGGGGGTACGCAGTATTTT. V gene TRBV20-1 combines with J gene TRBJ2-3; 7 bases match TRBD2. Germline V gives CDR1 DFQATT, CDR2 SNEGSKA (reference sequence). This CDR3 is built from 13 residues.

This clonotype has a count of ten or more. The chain uses TRBV28 and TRBJ2-3; D is perhaps TRBD2 (6 bases). This CDR3 has 15 amino acids. CDR1 and CDR2 from the germline V gene are MDHEN and SYDVKM. Trimming pared 2 bases from V and 2 bases from J, leaving 11 bases between. The CDR3 is CASSLVAADTDTQYF. The CDR3 region has the DNA TGTGCCAGCAGTTTAGTAGCGGCAGACACAGATACGCAGTATTTT.

This clonotype was seen only a few times. The chain has TRBV20-1 and TRBJ2-2, with D unclear. The CDR3 runs to 12 residues. The V gene's germline CDR1 is DFQATT and CDR2 SNEGSKA (reference sequence). Trimming removed 0 bases from V and 3 bases from J, with 2 bases in between. This CDR3 reads CSARDYTGELFF. DNA of the CDR3: TGCAGTGCTAGAGATTACACCGGGGAGCTGTTTTTT.

Turning to this clonotype: Germline is not matched at one junction end, which may reflect a read error. This chain links TRBV30 with TRBJ1-2; D is unresolved. The CDR3 consists of 12 residues. The germline V gene encodes CDR1 GTSNPN and CDR2 SVGIG (reference sequence). CDR3 region: CAWSGDFYSYTF. The CDR3 coding sequence is TGTGCCTGGAGTGGAGATTTCTATAGCTACACCTTC.

The chain uses TRBV19 and TRBJ1-1, with a tentative D call TRBD1 (5 bases). The ends were cut back, 8 bases at V and 11 bases at J, with 24 bases in the middle. CDR1 LNHDA and CDR2 SQIVND come from the germline V gene (reference sequence). The length of the CDR3 is 14 residues. The CDR3 protein is CASGGPVDNHDAFF. The CDR3, as DNA: TGTGCCAGTGGGGGTCCCGTAGATAACCACGATGCTTTCTTT.

Concerning this clonotype: A single base separates this from a much larger clone, so it may be a read error. V and J are TRBV5-1 and TRBJ1-2, with D possibly matching TRBD1 (6 bases). With 4 bases removed from V and 2 bases from J, the gap between germline ends came to 15 bases. This CDR3 region has 15 residues. Germline V gene data show CDR1 as SGHRS and CDR2 as YFSETQ. The CDR3 loop is CASSIGTWGNYGYTF. CDR3 sequence (DNA): TGCGCCAGCAGCATTGGGACATGGGGGAACTATGGCTACACCTTC.

Worth noting for this clonotype: Possible read error: a much larger clone is one base away. The conserved closing phenylalanine or tryptophan is absent in this CDR3, likely reflecting a read error. The gene calls are TRBV20-1 and TRBJ2-3; 9 bases map to TRBD1. Germline CDR1 DFQATT, CDR2 SNEGSKA (reference sequence). The CDR3 covers 13 residues. V was clipped by 6 bases and J by 6 bases; unmatched bases: 7. CDR3 nucleotides: TGCAGTGCCCGGACAGGGGCAGTTGATACGCAGTATCTT. Amino acids: CSARTGAVDTQYL.

In its sample, this clonotype was seen many times. The genes are TRBV7-9 and TRBJ2-3; 12 bases are a match to TRBD2. Looked up from germline, CDR1 is SEHNR and CDR2 is FQNEAQ (reference sequence). V shed 5 bases and J 7 bases; nucleotides not matched to a gene: 10. This CDR3 contains 16 residues. CDR3 coding DNA: TGTGCCAGCAGCCCGAGACTAGCGGGAGAGCTTTATACGCAGTATTTT. Encoded protein: CASSPRLAGELYTQYF.

V and J are TRBV5-1 and TRBJ2-1; D is unresolved. CDR1 is SGHRS and CDR2 is YFSETQ in the germline V gene. The CDR3 covers 13 residues. V lost 0 bases, J lost 4 bases, and 5 bases lay in between. CDR3 in amino acids: CASSLESYNEQFF. In DNA, the CDR3 is TGCGCCAGCAGCTTGGAGAGTTACAATGAGCAGTTCTTC. Full variable domain (rest looked up from reference TRBV5-1 and TRBJ2-1): KAGVTQTPRYLIKTRGQQVTLSCSPISGHRSVSWYQQTPGQGLQFLFEYFSETQRNKGNFPGRFSGRQFSNSRSEMNVSTLELGDSALYLCASSLESYNEQFFGPGTRLTVL.

There are a few counts of this clonotype. The chain joins TRBV19 to TRBJ2-6; 7 bases are shared with TRBD1. The J segment lost 4 bases and the V segment lost 3 bases, leaving 3 bases of the junction unmatched. Germline values: CDR1 LNHDA, CDR2 SQIVND (reference sequence). The CDR3 is made up of 15 amino acids. The chain's CDR3 is CASSMTGWGANVLTF. DNA of the CDR3: TGTGCCAGTAGTATGACAGGGTGGGGGGCCAACGTCCTGACTTTC.

Comments on this clonotype: One junction end does not reproduce the germline sequence, and a read error may be involved. The chain recombines TRBV4-1 with TRBJ1-1; 10 nucleotides line up with TRBD1. The CDR3 covers 18 residues. CDR1 is MGHRA and CDR2 is YSYEKL in the germline V gene. The CDR3 is CASSQDGFFGTGDPEAFF. In DNA form, the CDR3 reads TGCGCCAGCAGCCAAGATGGTTTCTTCGGGACAGGGGACCCTGAGGCTTTCTTT.

This clonotype was detected ten times or more. The chain carries TRBV12-3 or TRBV12-4 and TRBJ2-3, with a tentative D call TRBD2 (5 bases). V gave up 6 bases and J gave up 0 bases, with 16 bases separating them. The CDR3 runs to 16 residues. The CDR3 here is CASSPRGGPSTDTQYF. The CDR3 region has the DNA TGTGCCAGCAGCCCTCGCGGCGGGCCTAGCACAGATACGCAGTATTTT.

This clonotype was counted at least ten times. This chain links TRBV29-1 with TRBJ2-5; 8 nucleotides line up with TRBD1. From germline, CDR1 is SQVTM and CDR2 ANQGSEA. The CDR3 consists of 17 residues. Unmatched junction bases numbered 14, after V lost 0 bases and J lost 5 bases. The CDR3 nucleotides read TGCAGCGTTGAAGATCGGTTAGGACAGGGAAGGAGGGAGACCCAGTACTTC. Its protein is CSVEDRLGQGRRETQYF.

In this sample, this clonotype turned up a few times. The chain has TRBV20-1 and TRBJ2-3, with D perhaps matching TRBD1 or TRBD2 (5 bases each). V lost 2 bases and J lost 2, with 14 bases in between. Germline CDR1 and CDR2: DFQATT and SNEGSKA (reference sequence). The CDR3 loop spans 15 amino acids. As DNA, the CDR3 is TGCAGTGCTAGACTATCGCCGGGGCTCACAGATACGCAGTATTTT. Amino acid sequence: CSARLSPGLTDTQYF.

This clonotype has at least ten counts. The chain recombines TRBV5-1 with TRBJ2-5, with 7 positions matching TRBD1. The V gene's germline CDR1 is SGHRS and CDR2 YFSETQ. This CDR3 spans 13 amino acids. Trimming at V came to 5 bases and at J to 5 bases, leaving 6 bases not matched to a gene. CDR3 nucleotides: TGCGCCAGCAGAGAGGGGGCGGATGAGACCCAGTACTTC. Translated, it gives CASREGADETQYF.

The chain carries TRBV5-1 and TRBJ1-2, with 8 bases matching TRBD1. This CDR3 contains 14 residues. Trimming removed 3 bases from V and 4 bases from J; junction bases left unmatched: 5. Germline CDR1 SGHRS, CDR2 YFSETQ. CDR3 DNA: TGCGCCAGCAGCTACGACAGGGGATCCTATGGCTACACCTTC. Its protein is CASSYDRGSYGYTF.

A few counts support this clonotype. V is TRBV12-3 or TRBV12-4 and J is TRBJ2-1; TRBD1 matches 10 bases. The CDR3 has 20 residues. The V and J ends lost 6 bases and 3 bases, in that order; junction bases with no gene match: 20. CDR3 sequence reads: CASRPPTGGGIGGNYNEQFF. The CDR3 DNA reads as TGTGCCAGCAGACCCCCGACAGGGGGCGGAATCGGGGGGAACTACAATGAGCAGTTCTTC.